The 15 T cell receptor beta chains listed next were all sequenced from one sample in a study of shared clonotypes between healthy human individuals. As defined, naive CD8 cells were CD45RO-negative and positively selected for CCR7, with terminally differentiated effector memory CD45RA+ cells excluded. TCRdb's copy holds only in-frame clones and misses some; the assay was immunoSEQ multiplex PCR. Counted here are 1.5 million to 2.5 million clones, approximately 94% occurring once; the ten biggest clones make up 1% to 1.5%. The sequenced sample was naive CD8+ T cells sorted from blood. These receptors were taken from a man between 18 and 35 years old in good health.

This clone was detected only a few times. The chain carries TRBV19 and TRBJ1-1, with D maybe TRBD1 (6 bases). Trimming removed 5 bases at V and 2 bases at J, with 15 bases between. This CDR3 has 15 amino acids. Germline V gene lookup returns CDR1 LNHDA and CDR2 SQIVND (reference sequence). CDR3 loop: CASSLTQGLNTEAFF. In DNA, the CDR3 is TGTGCCAGTAGTCTCACACAGGGTCTCAACACTGAAGCTTTCTTT.

The chain is built from TRBV7-6 and TRBJ2-1, with D unclear. The CDR3 sequence is 15 residues long. Trimming took 4 bases from V and 10 from J, leaving 20 bases between them. Per the germline V gene, CDR1 is SGHVS and CDR2 is FNYEAQ. CDR3 bases: TGTGCCAGCAGCTCAGTGGCAGAATTTCTAGACGAGCAGTTCTTC. Translated: CASSSVAEFLDEQFF. The variable domain in full, completed from reference TRBV7-6 and TRBJ2-1, reads GAGVSQSPRYKVTKRGQDVALRCDPISGHVSLYWYRQALGQGPEFLTYFNYEAQQDKSGLPNDRFSAERPEGSISTLTIQRTEQRDSAMYRCASSSVAEFLDEQFFGPGTRLTVL.

The chain links TRBV19 to TRBJ2-3, with 8 bases that match TRBD1. The CDR3 loop spans 14 amino acids. The V and J ends lost 11 bases and 4 bases, in that order; junction bases with no gene match: 11. Germline V gives CDR1 LNHDA, CDR2 SQIVND (reference sequence). The CDR3 loop is CARRTGRVSDTQYF. The CDR3 nucleotides are TGTGCCCGCCGGACAGGGCGCGTATCAGATACGCAGTATTTT.

This chain links TRBV9 with TRBJ1-2, with 7 bases aligning to TRBD1. V lost 1 base, J lost 4 bases, and 7 bases stayed unmatched. The length of the CDR3 is 15 residues. The germline CDR1 and CDR2 sequences are SGDLS and YYNGEE. The CDR3 here is CASSVMGQSSYGYTF. CDR3 nucleotides: TGTGCCAGCAGCGTAATGGGACAGAGCTCCTATGGCTACACCTTC.

The V and J genes are TRBV13 and TRBJ2-7, with D possibly matching TRBD1 (6 bases). Deletions cut 5 bases from V and 5 bases from J, with 13 bases between. Germline CDR1 and CDR2: PRHDT and FYEKMQ (reference sequence). This CDR3 contains 13 residues. CDR3 sequence (DNA): TGTGCCAGCAGCATACAGGGTACCCACGAGCAGTACTTC. Its protein product is CASSIQGTHEQYF.

This chain joins TRBV5-5 and TRBJ1-6; 8 bases match TRBD1. Per the germline V gene, CDR1 is SGHKS and CDR2 is YYEKEE (reference sequence). Unmatched junction bases numbered 8, after V lost 1 base and J lost 8 bases. The CDR3 runs to 16 residues. CDR3 nucleotides: TGTGCCAGCAGCTTGATTGGACAGGGTAACGATTCACCCCTCCACTTT. This gives the protein CASSLIGQGNDSPLHF.

The chain combines TRBV6-6 with TRBJ2-2; D not resolved. Trimming stripped 2 bases from V and 7 bases from J, with 8 bases between. The CDR3 runs 13 residues. From germline, CDR1 is MNHNY and CDR2 SVGAGI (reference sequence). CDR3 protein: CASSYKQVGELFF. The CDR3 bases are TGTGCCAGCAGTTACAAGCAGGTCGGGGAGCTGTTTTTT.

The CDR3 bases are TGTGCCAGTAGTATAGAGGGAGGGACAGGATACTATGGCTACACCTTC. This gives the protein CASSIEGGTGYYGYTF. The chain joins TRBV19 to TRBJ1-2, with 8 bases fitting TRBD1. CDR1 is LNHDA, CDR2 SQIVND, per germline (reference sequence). V lost 0 bases to trimming and J lost 3 bases; unmatched junction nucleotides: 6. This CDR3 contains 16 residues.

The V call is TRBV18, the J call TRBJ1-4; TRBD1 agrees at 12 bases. The CDR3 contains 20 residues. The J segment lost 0 bases and the V segment lost 9 bases, leaving 17 bases of the junction unmatched. Germline CDR1 and CDR2: KGHSH and LQKENI. The CDR3 loop is CASLTHRDRGPEATNEKLFF. In DNA, the CDR3 is TGTGCCAGTCTCACCCACCGGGACAGGGGGCCGGAGGCAACTAATGAAAAACTGTTTTTT. The variable domain in full, with the rest retrieved from reference TRBV18 and TRBJ1-4, is NAGVMQNPRHLVRRRGQEARLRCSPMKGHSHVYWYRQLPEEGLKFMVYLQKENIIDESGMPKERFSAEFPKEGPSILRIQQVVRGDSAAYFCASLTHRDRGPEATNEKLFFGSGTQLSVL.

This CDR3 reads CASSQHVGEQYF. The CDR3 DNA reads as TGCGCCAGCAGCCAACACGTCGGGGAGCAGTACTTC. This chain joins TRBV4-1 and TRBJ2-7; D is unresolved. There are 12 residues in the CDR3. Germline V lookup: CDR1 MGHRA, CDR2 YSYEKL. Trimming shortened V by 2 bases and J by 7 bases, and 9 bases separated the two germline ends.

Regarding this clone: This specimen includes other DNA sequences encoding the same CDR3. This chain connects TRBV9 to TRBJ1-6; D unclear. CDR1 is SGDLS and CDR2 is YYNGEE in the germline V gene. This CDR3 has 12 residues. V was shortened by 2 bases and J by 9 bases, with 6 bases between the two germline ends. CDR3 sequence reads: CASSVSGSPLHF. The CDR3 DNA sequence: TGTGCCAGCAGCGTCAGTGGTTCACCCCTCCACTTT. Based on the CDR3 plus reference TRBV9 and TRBJ1-6, the full variable domain is DSGVTQTPKHLITATGQRVTLRCSPRSGDLSVYWYQQSLDQGLQFLIQYYNGEERAKGNILERFSAQQFPDLHSELNLSSLELGDSALYFCASSVSGSPLHFGNGTRLTVT.

As DNA, the CDR3 is TGTGCCAGCAGCTGGGGGGACGGAAACATTCAGTACTTC. It specifies CASSWGDGNIQYF. This chain uses TRBV7-9 with TRBJ2-4, with D perhaps TRBD2 (6 bases). Germline assignment: CDR1 SEHNR and CDR2 FQNEAQ (reference sequence). The CDR3 consists of 13 residues. The ends were cut back, 4 bases at V and 6 bases at J, with 10 bases in the middle.

The chain couples TRBV14 to TRBJ2-7; no clear D. Germline loops: CDR1 SGHDN, CDR2 FVKESK. The CDR3 consists of 13 residues. The V end lost 4 bases, the J end lost 5 bases, and 12 bases lay between the germline ends. CDR3 in amino acids: CASSRLIDHEQYF. The DNA of the CDR3 is TGTGCCAGCAGCCGCCTGATTGACCACGAGCAGTACTTC.

With respect to this clone: Other nucleotide sequences from this sample produce the same CDR3. V usage is TRBV9 and J usage is TRBJ2-1; 12 bases align to TRBD2. Germline V gives CDR1 SGDLS, CDR2 YYNGEE. The CDR3 covers 16 residues. V shed 3 bases and J 4 bases; nucleotides not matched to a gene: 5. The CDR3: CASSGTSGGKYNEQFF. In DNA form, the CDR3 reads TGTGCCAGCAGCGGAACTAGCGGGGGGAAATACAATGAGCAGTTCTTC.

To note about this clone: Different DNA sequences within this sample yield the same CDR3. J is TRBJ1-1 and V is TRBV5-5; D is unresolved. The CDR3 length is 13 residues. Between the trimmed V and J ends, which lost 0 bases and 1 base, there was a span of 4 bases. Germline CDR1 is SGHKS and CDR2 is YYEKEE (reference sequence). CDR3 sequence: CASSLGRNTEAFF. Here the CDR3 DNA reads TGTGCCAGCAGCTTGGGACGGAACACTGAAGCTTTCTTT. Supplemented by reference TRBV5-5 and TRBJ1-1, the full variable domain reads DAGVTQSPTHLIKTRGQQVTLRCSPISGHKSVSWYQQVLGQGPQFIFQYYEKEERGRGNFPDRFSARQFPNYSSELNVNALLLGDSALYLCASSLGRNTEAFFGQGTRLTVV.